The 24 T cell receptor beta chains below were found in one sample sequenced in a study of shared clonotypes between healthy human individuals (dated by TCRdb to about 2020). CD8 naive samples were obtained by positive selection for CCR7 among CD45RO-negative cells, yielding a CD45RA+CCR7+ population from which TemRA cells were excluded. The library was built by means of the immunoSEQ multiplex PCR assay. Imported from immuneACCESS, the table was reduced by TCRdb to in-frame sequences with V and J called. These copies leave out some clones; in studies compared against another copy, an unresolved V gene accounts for under half, and the cause of the remainder is not known. Here the sample has more than 2 million clones; roughly 95% occur a single time. The ten biggest clones cover approximately 1.7% of the sample. Sequencing was performed on naive CD8+ T cells from PBMCs. The cell subset or site label, as the study defines it: CD45RA+CCR7+. These receptors were collected from a man in his late teens or twenties in good health. Some clones in this sample may be carry-over from other donors' samples.

The chain employs TRBV12-5 and TRBJ2-7; D is unclear. V shed 1 base and J shed 2 bases, with 6 bases lying between them. The length of the CDR3 is 13 residues. Germline assignment: CDR1 LGHNT and CDR2 FRNRAP. The CDR3 sequence: CASGLGPTYEQYF. The CDR3 DNA reads TGTGCTAGTGGTTTGGGTCCCACCTACGAGCAGTACTTC. The entire variable domain, with the rest obtained from reference TRBV12-5 and TRBJ2-7, is as follows: DARVTQTPRHKVTEMGQEVTMRCQPILGHNTVFWYRQTMMQGLELLAYFRNRAPLDDSGMPKDRFSAEMPDATLATLKIQPSEPRDSAVYFCASGLGPTYEQYFGPGTRLTVT.

The chain links TRBV28 to TRBJ1-1; no definite D call. Germline V gene data show CDR1 as MDHEN and CDR2 as SYDVKM. The CDR3 spans 13 residues. V was cut by 7 bases and J by 5 bases, with 14 bases left in between. The DNA for the CDR3 is TGTGCCAGCACCCAAGTAGCGAGTACTGAAGCTTTCTTT. It specifies CASTQVASTEAFF.

This clone was detected only once. The chain carries TRBV28 and TRBJ2-1; 13 bases match TRBD2. V gave up 5 bases and J gave up 9 bases; unmatched junction bases: 7. Germline V gene data show CDR1 as MDHEN and CDR2 as SYDVKM. This CDR3 has 15 amino acids. The CDR3 sequence: CASSTGLAGVSEQFF. The CDR3 nucleotides are TGTGCCAGCAGTACCGGACTAGCGGGAGTGTCTGAGCAGTTCTTC. Supplemented by reference TRBV28 and TRBJ2-1, the full variable domain reads DVKVTQSSRYLVKRTGEKVFLECVQDMDHENMFWYRQDPGLGLRLIYFSYDVKMKEKGDIPEGYSVSREKKERFSLILESASTNQTSMYLCASSTGLAGVSEQFFGPGTRLTVL.

This clone appeared a single time. The gene calls are TRBV2 and TRBJ1-6; D unresolved. V was trimmed by 4 bases and J by 8 bases, leaving 9 bases between them. CDR1 is SNHLY and CDR2 is FYNNEI in the germline V gene. The CDR3 runs 13 residues. CDR3 bases: TGTGCCAGCAGTGGTGGGCCTTATTCACCCCTCCACTTT. As protein: CASSGGPYSPLHF. The complete variable domain, with remaining parts taken from reference TRBV2 and TRBJ1-6, reads EPEVTQTPSHQVTQMGQEVILRCVPISNHLYFYWYRQILGQKVEFLVSFYNNEISEKSEIFDDQFSVERPDGSNFTLKIRSTKLEDSAMYFCASSGGPYSPLHFGNGTRLTVT.

The rearrangement uses TRBV19 and TRBJ1-5, with TRBD1 as a possible D gene (6 bases). This CDR3 is 16 amino acids long. CDR1 is LNHDA and CDR2 is SQIVND in the germline V gene (reference sequence). Trimming pared 3 bases from V and 2 bases from J, leaving 14 bases between. CDR3 nucleotides: TGTGCCAGTAGTATTCAAGGACAGACCGGCAATCAGCCCCAGCATTTT. Its translation: CASSIQGQTGNQPQHF.

The chain uses TRBV9 and TRBJ2-5; perhaps TRBD2 as D (6 bases). This CDR3 has 14 residues. Looked up from germline, CDR1 is SGDLS and CDR2 is YYNGEE. Trimming left V 4 bases short and J 1 base short, with 11 bases between. CDR3 in DNA: TGTGCCAGCAGCTCCCGGGAGCTCCAAGAGACCCAGTACTTC. This encodes CASSSRELQETQYF. The variable domain in full, with the rest retrieved from reference TRBV9 and TRBJ2-5, is DSGVTQTPKHLITATGQRVTLRCSPRSGDLSVYWYQQSLDQGLQFLIQYYNGEERAKGNILERFSAQQFPDLHSELNLSSLELGDSALYFCASSSRELQETQYFGPGTRLLVL.

The V call is TRBV19, the J call TRBJ2-7; D might be TRBD2 (6 bases). V lost 0 bases, J lost 5 bases, and 11 bases lay in between. This CDR3 comprises 14 residues. Germline V CDR1 and CDR2: LNHDA, SQIVND (reference sequence). DNA of the CDR3: TGTGCCAGTAGTATAGATCTGGAGGGCAACGAGCAGTACTTC. Encoded protein: CASSIDLEGNEQYF. The entire variable domain, with the rest obtained from reference TRBV19 and TRBJ2-7, is as follows: DGGITQSPKYLFRKEGQNVTLSCEQNLNHDAMYWYRQDPGQGLRLIYYSQIVNDFQKGDIAEGYSVSREKKESFPLTVTSAQKNPTAFYLCASSIDLEGNEQYFGPGTRLTVT.

The genes are TRBV4-1 and TRBJ2-1, with TRBD2 matching 8 bases. Unmatched junction bases numbered 7, after V lost 3 bases and J lost 0 bases. Looked up from germline, CDR1 is MGHRA and CDR2 is YSYEKL. The CDR3 contains 17 residues. CDR3 sequence (DNA): TGCGCCAGCAGCCAGACTCGAGCGGGAGACTCCTACAATGAGCAGTTCTTC. It codes for CASSQTRAGDSYNEQFF.

This chain connects TRBV7-9 to TRBJ2-2, with D tentatively TRBD1 (6 bases). The CDR3 runs to 17 residues. V was clipped by 1 base and J by 0 bases, with 12 bases between them. Germline values: CDR1 SEHNR, CDR2 FQNEAQ (reference sequence). Written as DNA, the CDR3 is TGTGCCAGCAGCTTAGATATTGACAGGCCGAACACCGGGGAGCTGTTTTTT. Amino acid sequence: CASSLDIDRPNTGELFF.

The chain has TRBV29-1 and TRBJ2-7; weak D call: TRBD1 (6 bases). Germline V gene sequence: CDR1 SQVTM, CDR2 ANQGSEA. This CDR3 spans 15 amino acids. Trimming removed 7 bases at V and 0 bases at J, with 19 bases between. CDR3 protein: CSATLLGGPSYEQYF. The CDR3 region has the DNA TGCAGCGCAACCCTCCTAGGGGGACCCTCCTACGAGCAGTACTTC.

This clone was picked up one time. This rearrangement joins TRBV19 to TRBJ2-7; 8 nucleotides line up with TRBD1. CDR1 is LNHDA, CDR2 SQIVND, per germline (reference sequence). CDR3 length: 15 amino acids. V shed 3 bases, J shed 3 bases, and the junction held 7 bases outside the gene matches. The CDR3 region is CASSMFGDRSYEQYF. In nucleotides, the CDR3 is TGTGCCAGTAGTATGTTCGGGGACAGGAGCTACGAGCAGTACTTC.

The genes are TRBV30 and TRBJ2-1, with 8 bases matching TRBD1. V gave up 3 bases and J gave up 3 bases; unmatched junction bases: 1. This CDR3 has 13 residues. Germline V lookup: CDR1 GTSNPN, CDR2 SVGIG (reference sequence). This CDR3 reads CAWSDRGYNEQFF. CDR3 nucleotide sequence: TGTGCCTGGAGCGACAGGGGCTACAATGAGCAGTTCTTC.

The chain is built from TRBV28 and TRBJ2-7; D is uncertain. Germline values: CDR1 MDHEN, CDR2 SYDVKM. Trimming removed 4 bases from V and 4 bases from J, with 8 bases in between. The CDR3 runs to 12 residues. CDR3 region: CASSSSKYEQYF. CDR3 coding DNA: TGTGCCAGCAGTTCATCCAAATACGAGCAGTACTTC.

The rearrangement joins TRBV27 to TRBJ2-5; no reliable D call. CDR1 and CDR2 (germline): MNHEY, SMNVEV (reference sequence). Trimming took off 6 bases at V and 5 bases at J, with 19 bases between the two ends. This CDR3 spans 15 amino acids. The chain's CDR3 is CASRRQIRVPETQYF. The CDR3 DNA reads as TGTGCCAGCAGGCGCCAAATTAGGGTCCCGGAGACCCAGTACTTC.

The chain joins TRBV28 to TRBJ2-7; D not certain. Germline assignment: CDR1 MDHEN and CDR2 SYDVKM. The CDR3 totals 14 residues. Trimming left V 2 bases short and J 0 bases short, with 8 bases between. CDR3 coding DNA: TGTGCCAGCAGTTTACCGGGCCACTCCTACGAGCAGTACTTC. Translating gives CASSLPGHSYEQYF. Filled out from reference TRBV28 and TRBJ2-7, the complete variable domain reads DVKVTQSSRYLVKRTGEKVFLECVQDMDHENMFWYRQDPGLGLRLIYFSYDVKMKEKGDIPEGYSVSREKKERFSLILESASTNQTSMYLCASSLPGHSYEQYFGPGTRLTVT.

This sequence joins TRBV7-9 and TRBJ1-2, with a weak D call TRBD1 (6 bases). Trimming removed 5 bases from V and 13 bases from J, with 20 bases in between. The CDR3 spans 13 residues. Germline values: CDR1 SEHNR, CDR2 FQNEAQ (reference sequence). CDR3 region: CASSPGGQIWGTF. The CDR3 DNA reads as TGTGCCAGCAGCCCCGGGGGGCAGATCTGGGGCACCTTC.

Details on this clone: Distinct nucleotide sequences in the sample also encode this CDR3. The rearrangement uses TRBV29-1 and TRBJ2-7; 7 bases are shared with TRBD1. J gave up 2 bases and V 4 bases, and 2 bases lay outside the gene matches. Germline V lookup: CDR1 SQVTM, CDR2 ANQGSEA. The CDR3 contains 12 residues. The CDR3 DNA reads TGCAGCGTTGCGACAGGGCCCTACGAGCAGTACTTC. Translated: CSVATGPYEQYF.

The chain joins TRBV19 to TRBJ2-1, with 14 bases fitting TRBD2. The V gene's germline CDR1 is LNHDA and CDR2 SQIVND (reference sequence). The CDR3 length is 16 residues. Losses at the gene ends were 10 bases for V and 12 bases for J; bases not matched to a gene: 17. The chain's CDR3 is CATDPRGTSGRIAQFF. In DNA form, the CDR3 reads TGTGCCACCGACCCGAGGGGGACTAGCGGGAGAATAGCGCAGTTCTTC.

The rearrangement joins TRBV19 to TRBJ2-1, with 7 bases matching TRBD2. The germline V gene encodes CDR1 LNHDA and CDR2 SQIVND (reference sequence). Trimming at V came to 7 bases and at J to 2 bases, leaving 11 bases not matched to a gene. CDR3 size: 16 residues. The CDR3 DNA reads TGTGCCAGTACCGAGGGGCGGGAGAGCCCCTACAATGAGCAGTTCTTC. Translating it yields CASTEGRESPYNEQFF.

V and J are TRBV5-4 and TRBJ1-1; D gene unclear. V lost 3 bases and J 1 base, leaving 10 bases between the germline ends. The CDR3 consists of 14 residues. The V gene's germline CDR1 is SGHNT and CDR2 YYREEE (reference sequence). As DNA, the CDR3 is TGTGCCAGCAGCTCCCGGGGTAGGAACACTGAAGCTTTCTTT. This sequence encodes CASSSRGRNTEAFF.

The chain recombines TRBV28 with TRBJ1-5; D is ambiguous. V was shortened by 3 bases and J by 6 bases, with 18 bases between the two germline ends. Germline CDR1 reads MDHEN; CDR2 reads SYDVKM. The CDR3 has 16 amino acids. CDR3 bases: TGTGCCAGCAGTTTGACGGAGACTCACGTTTCTCAGCCCCAGCATTTT. Translating gives CASSLTETHVSQPQHF.

This clone was seen a few times. The chain has TRBV2 and TRBJ1-1; D is uncertain. This CDR3 region has 13 residues. CDR1 and CDR2 from the germline V gene are SNHLY and FYNNEI. The V and J ends lost 7 bases and 3 bases respectively, with 12 bases between them. The CDR3 loop is CASNLGGYTEAFF. CDR3 DNA: TGTGCCAGCAACTTGGGAGGGTACACTGAAGCTTTCTTT. Based on the CDR3 plus reference TRBV2 and TRBJ1-1, the full variable domain is EPEVTQTPSHQVTQMGQEVILRCVPISNHLYFYWYRQILGQKVEFLVSFYNNEISEKSEIFDDQFSVERPDGSNFTLKIRSTKLEDSAMYFCASNLGGYTEAFFGQGTRLTVV.

This rearrangement joins TRBV27 to TRBJ2-7; D is perhaps TRBD1 or TRBD2 (6 bases each). Germline CDR1 is MNHEY and CDR2 is SMNVEV (reference sequence). There are 15 residues in the CDR3. The V end lost 5 bases, the J end lost 5 bases, and 19 bases lay between the germline ends. The CDR3 sequence: CASSPLQGLGNEQYF. The CDR3 nucleotides read TGTGCCAGCAGTCCGCTACAGGGACTGGGGAACGAGCAGTACTTC.

V usage is TRBV27 and J usage is TRBJ1-5; D unresolved. The germline V gene encodes CDR1 MNHEY and CDR2 SMNVEV (reference sequence). CDR3 length: 14 residues. The V end was cut by 5 bases, the J end by 4 bases, with 12 bases between. CDR3 amino acids: CASSPVYGNQPQHF. DNA of the CDR3: TGTGCCAGCAGTCCCGTCTATGGTAATCAGCCCCAGCATTTT.